Below, 5 T cell receptor beta chains from the same sample are listed, as sequenced in a study of Graves' ophthalmopathy and Graves' hyperthyroidism. The authors amplified TCR beta CDR3 regions from RNA transcripts. An opening RT-PCR round employed HTBI primers and preceded a second-round multiplex PCR. Each CDR3 protein gets one entry after TCRdb re-called the multiplex PCR reads with MiXCR. The sample contains tens of thousands of distinct CDR3 sequences, about half of which appear only once. The sequenced sample consisted of peripheral blood. The receptors shown here come from an adult woman with Graves' ophthalmopathy.

CDR3 amino acids: CATSAAMVPYEQYF. DNA of the CDR3: TGTGCCACCAGCGCTGCGATGGTCCCCTACGAGCAGTACTTC. The chain uses TRBV24-1 and TRBJ2-7; D is unresolved. This CDR3 region has 14 residues. CDR1 and CDR2 (germline): KGHDR, SFDVKD. Deletions cut 7 bases from V and 2 bases from J, with 14 bases between.

The CDR3 region has the DNA TGCAGCAGCCTACTAGCGGGGACCTACAATGAGCAGTTCTTC. Its protein is CSSLLAGTYNEQFF. The chain links TRBV29-1 to TRBJ2-1, with TRBD2 identical over 10 bases. The CDR3 runs to 14 residues. CDR1 is SQVTM, CDR2 ANQGSEA, per germline. V gave up 8 bases and J gave up 2 bases; unmatched junction bases: 6.

Worth noting for this clonotype: No conserved phenylalanine or tryptophan ends this CDR3, so it is likely a read error. The rearrangement joins TRBV10-3 to TRBJ1-1, with D unclear. The CDR3 consists of 12 residues. V was clipped by 5 bases and J by 6 bases, with 10 bases between them. Germline values: CDR1 ENHRY, CDR2 SYGVKD. The CDR3 region has the DNA TGTGCCATCAGTACTGGGAGGGCTGAAGCTTTCCTT. Amino acid sequence: CAISTGRAEAFL.

This clonotype was seen repeatedly, ten times or more. The chain couples TRBV20-1 to TRBJ2-7; 11 bases fit TRBD2. The J segment lost 2 bases and the V segment lost 5 bases, leaving 8 bases of the junction unmatched. The germline gives CDR1 DFQATT, CDR2 SNEGSKA (reference sequence). CDR3 size: 15 residues. CDR3 residues: CSAHRTSGSAYEQYF. CDR3 bases: TGCAGTGCTCATCGAACTAGCGGGAGTGCCTACGAGCAGTACTTC.

There are many counts of this clonotype. The V and J genes are TRBV19 and TRBJ2-5; D is tentatively TRBD1 or TRBD2 (5 bases each). Germline lookup yields CDR1 LNHDA and CDR2 SQIVND (reference sequence). Trimming stripped 10 bases from V and 4 bases from J, with 19 bases between. This CDR3 region has 14 residues. The CDR3 nucleotides read TGTGCCACCAGAGGAGCAGGGACGAGAGAGACCCAGTACTTC. This translates into CATRGAGTRETQYF.